This T cell receptor beta chain derives from a study of T cell responses to AZD1222 COVID-19 vaccine. Study-level points and caveats: Spike was spanned by vaccine-associated CD4 TCRs, which were dominant at 160-218 and 743-854. Females made up more of the donors, who were largely white British, and clonal diversity may have come out too low. Spike-specific TCR breadth and depth were elevated following two AZD1222 doses.

About this clone itself: Its antigen remains unidentified.

Germline-derived CDR1 and CDR2 are SGHNT and YENEEA. V was shortened by 3 bases and J by 2 bases, with 8 bases between the two germline ends. This CDR3 comprises 15 residues. Profiled with immunoSEQ multiplex PCR; TCRdb holds only in-frame clones, not every one. Of approximately 110,000 clones listed, approximately 85% were seen once; the top ten hold about 4.4%. The source is an adult who received the AZD1222 COVID-19 vaccine. The chain carries TRBV11-3 and TRBJ2-6; D possibly matches TRBD1 or TRBD2 (5 bases each). The sample in question was peripheral blood, obtained 28 days after the second AZD1222 dose. CDR3 bases: TGTGCCAGCAGCTTCGGGGCGACTGGGGCCAACGTCCTGACTTTC. Translated: CASSFGATGANVLTF.